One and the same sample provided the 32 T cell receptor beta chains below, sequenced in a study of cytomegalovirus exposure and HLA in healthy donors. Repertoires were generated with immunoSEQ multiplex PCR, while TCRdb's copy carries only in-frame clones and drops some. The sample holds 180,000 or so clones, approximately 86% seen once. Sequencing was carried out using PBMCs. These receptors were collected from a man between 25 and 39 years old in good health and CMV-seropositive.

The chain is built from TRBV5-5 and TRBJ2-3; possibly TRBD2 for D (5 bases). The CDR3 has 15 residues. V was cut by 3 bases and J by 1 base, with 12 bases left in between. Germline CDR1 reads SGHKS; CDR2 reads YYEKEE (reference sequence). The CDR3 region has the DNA TGTGCCAGCAGCTGGAGGAGTGGAGGCACAGATACGCAGTATTTT. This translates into CASSWRSGGTDTQYF.

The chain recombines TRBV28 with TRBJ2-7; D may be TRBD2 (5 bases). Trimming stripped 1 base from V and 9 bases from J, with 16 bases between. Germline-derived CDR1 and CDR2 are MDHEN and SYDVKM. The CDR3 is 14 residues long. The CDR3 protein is CASSLSATGMGQYF. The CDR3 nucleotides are TGTGCCAGCAGTTTATCGGCAACGGGGATGGGGCAGTACTTC.

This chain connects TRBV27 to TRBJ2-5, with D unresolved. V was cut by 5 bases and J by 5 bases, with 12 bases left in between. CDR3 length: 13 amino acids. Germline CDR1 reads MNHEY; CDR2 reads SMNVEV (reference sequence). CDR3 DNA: TGTGCCAGCAGTCGGGTGGGTCGCGAGACCCAGTACTTC. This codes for CASSRVGRETQYF.

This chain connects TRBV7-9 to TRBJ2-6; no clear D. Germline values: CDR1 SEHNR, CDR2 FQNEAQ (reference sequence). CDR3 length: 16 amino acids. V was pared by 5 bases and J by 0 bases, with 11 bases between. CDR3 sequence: CASSPPLDSGANVLTF. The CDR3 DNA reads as TGTGCCAGCAGCCCCCCTCTTGACTCTGGGGCCAACGTCCTGACTTTC. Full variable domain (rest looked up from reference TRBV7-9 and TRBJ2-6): DTGVSQNPRHKITKRGQNVTFRCDPISEHNRLYWYRQTLGQGPEFLTYFQNEAQLEKSRLLSDRFSAERPKGSFSTLEIQRTEQGDSAMYLCASSPPLDSGANVLTFGAGSRLTVL.

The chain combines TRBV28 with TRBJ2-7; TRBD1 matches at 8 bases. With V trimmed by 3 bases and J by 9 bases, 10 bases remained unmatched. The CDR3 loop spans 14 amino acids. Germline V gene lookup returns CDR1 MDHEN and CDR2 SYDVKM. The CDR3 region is CASSFGDRPTRQYF. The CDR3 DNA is TGTGCCAGCAGTTTTGGGGACAGGCCTACGAGGCAGTACTTC.

CDR3 DNA sequence: TGTGCCAGCAGGAGCGACACTTATCAGCCCCAGCATTTT. Translated: CASRSDTYQPQHF. The chain joins TRBV2 to TRBJ1-5; no firm D call. Germline lookup yields CDR1 SNHLY and CDR2 FYNNEI. The CDR3 has 13 residues. Trimming left V 6 bases short and J 5 bases short, with 11 bases between.

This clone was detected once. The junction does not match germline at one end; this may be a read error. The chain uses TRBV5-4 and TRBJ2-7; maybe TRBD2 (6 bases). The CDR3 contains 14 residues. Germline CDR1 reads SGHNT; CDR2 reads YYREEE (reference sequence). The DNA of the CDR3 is TGTGCCAGCAGCTTGGGGGTAGCGGTCACCGGCGGGGACTTC. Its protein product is CASSLGVAVTGGDF.

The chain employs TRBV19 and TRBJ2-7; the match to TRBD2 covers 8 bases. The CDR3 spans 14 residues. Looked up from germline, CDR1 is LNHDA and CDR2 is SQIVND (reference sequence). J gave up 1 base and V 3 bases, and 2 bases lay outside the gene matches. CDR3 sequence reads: CASSIAGGSYEQYF. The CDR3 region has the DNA TGTGCCAGTAGTATTGCGGGGGGATCCTACGAGCAGTACTTC. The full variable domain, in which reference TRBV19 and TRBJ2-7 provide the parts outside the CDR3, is DGGITQSPKYLFRKEGQNVTLSCEQNLNHDAMYWYRQDPGQGLRLIYYSQIVNDFQKGDIAEGYSVSREKKESFPLTVTSAQKNPTAFYLCASSIAGGSYEQYFGPGTRLTVT.

The CDR3 region is CASSIGGPNEQFF. DNA for the CDR3: TGTGCCAGCAGCATTGGGGGCCCCAATGAGCAGTTCTTC. V gene TRBV5-5 combines with J gene TRBJ2-1; D is possibly TRBD1 (6 bases). CDR3 length: 13 amino acids. The V and J ends lost 4 bases and 6 bases respectively, with 11 bases between them. Germline V lookup: CDR1 SGHKS, CDR2 YYEKEE (reference sequence).

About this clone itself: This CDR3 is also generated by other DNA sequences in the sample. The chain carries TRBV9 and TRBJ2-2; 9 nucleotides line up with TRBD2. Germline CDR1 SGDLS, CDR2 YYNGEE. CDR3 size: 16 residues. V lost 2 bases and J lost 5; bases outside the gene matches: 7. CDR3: CASSVVLAGGTGELFF. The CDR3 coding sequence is TGTGCCAGCAGCGTCGTTCTGGCGGGAGGGACCGGGGAGCTGTTTTTT.

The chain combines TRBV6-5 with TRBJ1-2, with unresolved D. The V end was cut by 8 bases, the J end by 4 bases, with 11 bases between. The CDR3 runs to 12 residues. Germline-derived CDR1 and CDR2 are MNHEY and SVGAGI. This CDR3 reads CASRTEPYGYTF. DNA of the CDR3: TGTGCCAGCCGCACAGAGCCCTATGGCTACACCTTC.

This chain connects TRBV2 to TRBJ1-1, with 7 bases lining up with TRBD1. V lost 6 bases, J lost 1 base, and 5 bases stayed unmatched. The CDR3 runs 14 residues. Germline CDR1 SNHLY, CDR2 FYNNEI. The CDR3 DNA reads TGTGCCAGCAGCTCATACAGGGGGAACACTGAAGCTTTCTTT. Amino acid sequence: CASSSYRGNTEAFF. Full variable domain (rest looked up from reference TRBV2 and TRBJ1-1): EPEVTQTPSHQVTQMGQEVILRCVPISNHLYFYWYRQILGQKVEFLVSFYNNEISEKSEIFDDQFSVERPDGSNFTLKIRSTKLEDSAMYFCASSSYRGNTEAFFGQGTRLTVV.

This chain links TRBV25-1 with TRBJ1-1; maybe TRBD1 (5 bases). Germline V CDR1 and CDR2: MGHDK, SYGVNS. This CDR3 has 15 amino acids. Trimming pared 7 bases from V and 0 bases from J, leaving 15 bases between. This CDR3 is CASNEGEALNTEAFF. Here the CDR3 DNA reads TGTGCCAGCAACGAAGGGGAGGCCTTGAACACTGAAGCTTTCTTT.

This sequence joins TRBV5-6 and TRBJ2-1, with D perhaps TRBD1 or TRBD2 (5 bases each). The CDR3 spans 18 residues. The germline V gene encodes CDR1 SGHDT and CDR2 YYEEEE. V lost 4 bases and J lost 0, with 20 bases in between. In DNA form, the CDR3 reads TGTGCCAGCAGCCGAGGGGCCCTTCCGGGATTCTCCTACAATGAGCAGTTCTTC. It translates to CASSRGALPGFSYNEQFF.

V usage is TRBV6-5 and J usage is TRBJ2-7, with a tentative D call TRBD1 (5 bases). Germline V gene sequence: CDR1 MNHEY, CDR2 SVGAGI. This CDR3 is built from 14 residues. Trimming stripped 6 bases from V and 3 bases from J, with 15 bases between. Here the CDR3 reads CASRPTRQYYEQYF. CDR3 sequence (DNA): TGTGCCAGCAGACCCACCCGACAGTACTACGAGCAGTACTTC.

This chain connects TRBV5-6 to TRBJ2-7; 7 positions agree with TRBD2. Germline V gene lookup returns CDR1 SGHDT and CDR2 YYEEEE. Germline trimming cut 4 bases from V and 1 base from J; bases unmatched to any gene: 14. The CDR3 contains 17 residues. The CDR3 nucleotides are TGTGCCAGCAGCCCCCTCGCGGCTAGCGGCCGTTCCTACGAGCAGTACTTC. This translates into CASSPLAASGRSYEQYF. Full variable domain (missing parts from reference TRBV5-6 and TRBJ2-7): DAGVTQSPTHLIKTRGQQVTLRCSPKSGHDTVSWYQQALGQGPQFIFQYYEEEERQRGNFPDRFSGHQFPNYSSELNVNALLLGDSALYLCASSPLAASGRSYEQYFGPGTRLTVT.

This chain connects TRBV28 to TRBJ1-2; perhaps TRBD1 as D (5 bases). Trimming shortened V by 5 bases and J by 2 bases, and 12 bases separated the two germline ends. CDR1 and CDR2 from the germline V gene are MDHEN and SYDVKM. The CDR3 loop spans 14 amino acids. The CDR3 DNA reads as TGTGCCAGCAGTGTTGACAGCGTCAACTATGGCTACACCTTC. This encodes CASSVDSVNYGYTF.

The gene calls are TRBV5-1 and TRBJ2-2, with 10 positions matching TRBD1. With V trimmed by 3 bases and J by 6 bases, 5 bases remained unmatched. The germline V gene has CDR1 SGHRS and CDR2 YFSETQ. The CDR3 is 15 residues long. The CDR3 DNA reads TGCGCCAGCAGCTCCTTTGGACAGGGGGCCGGGGAGCTGTTTTTT. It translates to CASSSFGQGAGELFF.

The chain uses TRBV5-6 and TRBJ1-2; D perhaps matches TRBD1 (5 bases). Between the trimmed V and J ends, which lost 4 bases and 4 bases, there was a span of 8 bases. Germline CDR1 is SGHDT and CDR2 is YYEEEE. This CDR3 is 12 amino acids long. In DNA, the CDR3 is TGTGCCAGCAGCCTCGGGGGCTATGGCTACACCTTC. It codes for CASSLGGYGYTF.

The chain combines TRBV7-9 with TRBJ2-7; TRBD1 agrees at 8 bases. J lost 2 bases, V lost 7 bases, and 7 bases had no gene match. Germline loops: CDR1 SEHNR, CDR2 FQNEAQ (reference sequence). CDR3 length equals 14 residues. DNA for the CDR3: TGTGCCAGCACCCACCCGGACAGGGCCTACGAGCAGTACTTC. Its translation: CASTHPDRAYEQYF.

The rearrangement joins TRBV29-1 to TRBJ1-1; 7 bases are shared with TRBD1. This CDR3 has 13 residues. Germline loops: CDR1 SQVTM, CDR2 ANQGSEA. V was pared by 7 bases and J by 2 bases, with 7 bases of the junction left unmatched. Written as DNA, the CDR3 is TGCAGCGCCGGGGACAGTGTTAACACTGAAGCTTTCTTT. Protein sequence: CSAGDSVNTEAFF.

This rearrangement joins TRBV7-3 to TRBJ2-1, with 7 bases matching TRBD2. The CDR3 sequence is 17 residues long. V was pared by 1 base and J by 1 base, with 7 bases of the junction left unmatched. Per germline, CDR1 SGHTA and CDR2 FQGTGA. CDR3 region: CASSLRVAGVSYNEQFF. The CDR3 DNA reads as TGTGCCAGCAGCTTAAGGGTCGCGGGAGTGTCCTACAATGAGCAGTTCTTC.

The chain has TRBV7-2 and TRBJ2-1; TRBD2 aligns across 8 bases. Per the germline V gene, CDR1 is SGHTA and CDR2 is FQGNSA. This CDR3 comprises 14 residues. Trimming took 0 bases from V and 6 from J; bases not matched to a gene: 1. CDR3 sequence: CASSLASGTNEQFF. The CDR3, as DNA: TGTGCCAGCAGCTTAGCTAGCGGGACCAATGAGCAGTTCTTC.

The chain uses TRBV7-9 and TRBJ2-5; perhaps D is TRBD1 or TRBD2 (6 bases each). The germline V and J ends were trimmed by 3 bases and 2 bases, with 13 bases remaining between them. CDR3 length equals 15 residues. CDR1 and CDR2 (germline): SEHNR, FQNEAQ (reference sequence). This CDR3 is CASSLGGHTQETQYF. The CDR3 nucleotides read TGTGCCAGCAGCTTGGGGGGACACACGCAAGAGACCCAGTACTTC.

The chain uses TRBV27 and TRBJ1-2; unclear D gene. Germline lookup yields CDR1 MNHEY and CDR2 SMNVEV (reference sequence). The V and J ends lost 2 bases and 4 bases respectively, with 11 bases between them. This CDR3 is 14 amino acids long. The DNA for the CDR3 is TGTGCCAGCAGTTTAAAAGGTCCTCCCTATGGCTACACCTTC. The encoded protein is CASSLKGPPYGYTF.

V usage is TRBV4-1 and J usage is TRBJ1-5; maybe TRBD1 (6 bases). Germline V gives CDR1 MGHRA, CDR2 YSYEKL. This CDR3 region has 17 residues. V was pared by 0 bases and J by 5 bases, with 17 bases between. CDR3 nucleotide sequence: TGCGCCAGCAGCCAAGATCTTGGGGGCTTAAACCATCAGCCCCAGCATTTT. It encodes CASSQDLGGLNHQPQHF.

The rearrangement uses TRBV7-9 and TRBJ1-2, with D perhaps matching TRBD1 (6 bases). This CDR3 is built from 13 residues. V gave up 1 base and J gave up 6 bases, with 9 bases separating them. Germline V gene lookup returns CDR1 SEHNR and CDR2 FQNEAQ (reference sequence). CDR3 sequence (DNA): TGTGCCAGCAGCTTAGGGGGGCCCCATGGCTACACCTTC. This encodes CASSLGGPHGYTF.

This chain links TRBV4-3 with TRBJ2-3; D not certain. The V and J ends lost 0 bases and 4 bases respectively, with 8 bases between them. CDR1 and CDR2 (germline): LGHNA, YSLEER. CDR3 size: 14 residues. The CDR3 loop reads CASSQDVSADTQYF. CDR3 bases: TGCGCCAGCAGCCAAGATGTGTCGGCAGATACGCAGTATTTT.

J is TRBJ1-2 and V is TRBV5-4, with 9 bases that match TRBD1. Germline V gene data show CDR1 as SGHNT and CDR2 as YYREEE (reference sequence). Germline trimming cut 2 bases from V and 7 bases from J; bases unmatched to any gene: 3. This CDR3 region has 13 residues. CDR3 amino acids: CASSLTGGGGYTF. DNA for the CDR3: TGTGCCAGCAGCTTAACAGGGGGCGGTGGCTACACCTTC. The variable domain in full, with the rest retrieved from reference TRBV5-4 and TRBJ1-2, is ETGVTQSPTHLIKTRGQQVTLRCSSQSGHNTVSWYQQALGQGPQFIFQYYREEENGRGNFPPRFSGLQFPNYSSELNVNALELDDSALYLCASSLTGGGGYTFGSGTRLTVV.

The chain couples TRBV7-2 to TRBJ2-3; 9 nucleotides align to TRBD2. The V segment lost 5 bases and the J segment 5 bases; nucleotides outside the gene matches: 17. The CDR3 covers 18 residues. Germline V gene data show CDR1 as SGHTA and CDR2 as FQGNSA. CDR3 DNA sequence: TGTGCCAGCAGCCCAACCCACGGGGGCGGGGGGGCCAGAGATACGCAGTATTTT. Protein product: CASSPTHGGGGARDTQYF.

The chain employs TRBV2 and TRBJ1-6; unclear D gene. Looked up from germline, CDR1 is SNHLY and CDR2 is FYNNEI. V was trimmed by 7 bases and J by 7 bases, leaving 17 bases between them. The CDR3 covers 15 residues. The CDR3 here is CASTRESAQNSPLHF. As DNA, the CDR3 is TGTGCCAGCACCCGGGAGTCGGCCCAGAATTCACCCCTCCACTTT.

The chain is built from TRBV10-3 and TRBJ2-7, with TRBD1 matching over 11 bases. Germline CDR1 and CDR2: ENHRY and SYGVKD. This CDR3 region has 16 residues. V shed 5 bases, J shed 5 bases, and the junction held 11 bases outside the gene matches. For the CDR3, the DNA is TGTGCCATCAGTTCCCGGCTGGGACAGGGGGACCACGAGCAGTACTTC. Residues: CAISSRLGQGDHEQYF.